The entry that follows covers one T cell receptor beta chain sequence. Produced via immunoSEQ multiplex PCR; TCRdb's table is partial and in-frame only. The data contain some 130,000 clones, 90% of them singletons. This CDR3 comprises 18 residues. These data belong to a study of control samples from healthy donors and cancer patients. Input material: blood. This chain links TRBV12-1 with TRBJ1-2. TRBV12-1 is a pseudogene locus. The source of this sequence is a man younger than 35 in good health. As DNA, the CDR3 is TGTGCCAGCAGCTTTGTGGAGGGGGATATTAGGGCTAACTATGGCTACACCTTC. This sequence encodes CASSFVEGDIRANYGYTF.